This T cell receptor beta chain is from a study of OX40 agonist ivuxolimab in advanced cancers. Study-level information: Administration of intravenous ivuxolimab to patients occurred every 2 weeks at 0.01 to 10 mg/kg. Study findings and constraints: At 0.1 to 3.0 mg/kg and by week 6, clonal expansion occurred in CD4+ and CD8+ blood T cells. Researchers report that CD8+ T cells had, on average, more expanded clones than CD4+. Antigen specificity of clonally expanded peripheral T cells was not established.

The repertoire was sequenced with immunoSEQ multiplex PCR; TCRdb's copy has only in-frame clones and lacks some. The table records about 18,000 clones, around 82% of them present only once. This clone was observed once. Its matching antigen is unknown. The CDR3 covers 16 residues. With 6 bases removed from V and 2 bases from J, the gap between germline ends came to 20 bases. From germline, CDR1 is SGHKS and CDR2 YYEKEE (reference sequence). The source is an adult with an advanced solid tumor such as melanoma, head and neck, liver or kidney cancer. The chain employs TRBV5-5 and TRBJ2-5; perhaps TRBD1 as D (6 bases). This material consisted of CD4+ or CD8+ T cells sorted from blood, taken in a trial of the OX40 agonist ivuxolimab. The CDR3 region has the DNA TGTGCCAGCACCAAATTCCGGGACACTGGGCAAGAGACCCAGTACTTC. Encoded protein: CASTKFRDTGQETQYF.